This TCR beta chain was sequenced during a study of blood T cell repertoires in COVID-19. On the study more broadly: Researchers got acute and convalescent COVID-19 samples from the United States, Italy and Spain. PBMCs, B-cell-depleted T cells, or T cells were the source of the cDNA or gDNA that made up the material.

Authors' processing steps: Reference gene primers were amplified, and this amplification served to estimate nucleated cell counts. This table comes from immunoSEQ multiplex PCR, and its TCRdb copy is limited to in-frame clones, with some not included. Clone size and the V and J calls come from that table; the DNA yielded D and trimming. The table lists roughly 18,000 clones, about 88% of them singletons. Sample: peripheral blood. This clonotype was sampled from a man aged 35-49 years with active COVID-19.

CDR3 coding DNA: TGTGCCAGCAGCGGGGACATCCTTAACTATGGCTACACCTTC. As protein: CASSGDILNYGYTF. The V call is TRBV2, the J call TRBJ1-2; tentative D call: TRBD1 (6 bases). Germline CDR1 is SNHLY and CDR2 is FYNNEI. Trimming removed 6 bases from V and 1 base from J, with 12 bases in between. The CDR3 spans 14 residues.